This is a list of T cell receptor beta chains from one sample in a study of shared clonotypes between healthy human individuals. Sequencing was performed with immunoSEQ multiplex PCR; in TCRdb, only in-frame clones are kept and a portion is missing. The data contain more than 2 million clones, around 95% of them singletons. The sequencing sample was made of naive CD4+ T cells sorted from blood. These receptors were obtained from a young man in good health. CDR3s leave out the opening cysteine and the closing phenylalanine or tryptophan. A D gene is named only where the DNA matches it firmly. Size is stated for part of the rows, as once, few or many counts, or as a class when the clone is expanded.

size: -
J: TRBJ2-2
D: -
V: TRBV7-2
CDR3: ASSLVAGFGELF

size: -
J: TRBJ1-2
D: -
V: TRBV2
CDR3: ASSAGNIPGDYT

size: once
J: TRBJ2-2
D: TRBD2
V: TRBV7-7
CDR3: ASSSNSGGSSGIANTGELF

size: -
J: TRBJ2-7
D: -
V: TRBV28
CDR3: ASSQAGTGVRYEQY

size: -
J: TRBJ1-4
D: TRBD1
V: TRBV30
CDR3: AWSTTGGGGEKLF

size: once
J: TRBJ1-2
D: -
V: TRBV5-1
CDR3: ASSLAGDLSDGYT

size: -
J: TRBJ1-5
D: -
V: TRBV7-7
CDR3: ASSLPTFKGSVSNQPQH

size: once
J: TRBJ2-1
D: -
V: TRBV27
CDR3: ASSRWGEPGVNEQF

size: -
J: TRBJ1-1
D: -
V: TRBV19
CDR3: ATLPVGGPHTEAF

size: -
J: TRBJ1-1
D: -
V: TRBV19
CDR3: ASSIGQVKGEAF

size: -
J: TRBJ2-3
D: -
V: TRBV5-4
CDR3: ASSLLAGGGNADTQY

size: -
J: TRBJ2-6
D: -
V: TRBV7-9
CDR3: ASSLVGTLSGANVLT

size: once
J: TRBJ2-2
D: -
V: TRBV7-2
CDR3: ASSRQTGTNTGELF

size: -
J: TRBJ2-1
D: -
V: TRBV4-1
CDR3: ASGRNNEQF

size: -
J: TRBJ1-4
D: TRBD1
V: TRBV19
CDR3: ASRPTGVHEKLF

size: -
J: TRBJ1-2
D: -
V: TRBV2
CDR3: ASSAGPIYGYT

size: -
J: TRBJ2-7
D: -
V: TRBV27
CDR3: ASSLVRSSYEQY

size: -
J: TRBJ1-5
D: TRBD1
V: TRBV18
CDR3: ASSPLQGANQPQH

size: -
J: TRBJ2-7
D: -
V: TRBV5-5
CDR3: ASSIALAEFYEQY

size: once
J: TRBJ2-5
D: TRBD1
V: TRBV7-2
CDR3: ASSRTGTGAQETQY

size: -
J: TRBJ2-1
D: TRBD1
V: TRBV7-2
CDR3: ASSLDRGTYNEQF

size: once
J: TRBJ1-5
D: -
V: TRBV6-1
CDR3: ASSEGLRNQPQH

size: -
J: TRBJ2-4
D: TRBD2
V: TRBV28
CDR3: ASSLAGGPTNIQY

size: -
J: TRBJ2-5
D: TRBD1
V: TRBV5-6
CDR3: ASSSLGQGGPGETQY

size: -
J: TRBJ2-2
D: -
V: TRBV30
CDR3: AWNRDNTGELF

size: -
J: TRBJ2-3
D: -
V: TRBV9
CDR3: ASSGGVTQY